This T cell receptor (beta chain) was recovered during a study of blood T cell repertoires in COVID-19. Overall study: Sample material is recorded as cDNA or gDNA derived from T cells, B-cell-depleted T cells, or PBMCs.

This clone was counted once. Clones were sequenced by immunoSEQ multiplex PCR, and TCRdb holds only the in-frame ones, with some missing. This sample has 100,000 to 120,000 clones; less than 85% occur once, and the top ten carry about 4.1%. V shed 0 bases and J shed 12 bases, with 9 bases lying between them. The CDR3 is 13 residues long. Germline V gives CDR1 SGHAT, CDR2 FQNNGV. The chain employs TRBV11-2 and TRBJ1-6; the D is unclear. The origin of this receptor is a woman of 80 years or more with acute or convalescent COVID-19. Sequencing was done on a sample of peripheral blood. As DNA, the CDR3 is TGTGCCAGCAGCTTAGAGAGAGCTCAACCCCTCCACTTT. Protein product: CASSLERAQPLHF.